These T cell receptor beta chains were read from a single sample in a study of neurological immune-mediated disorders. TCRdb reprocessed the 5' RACE reads via MiXCR and lists one record per CDR3 protein. The sample yields under 100,000 distinct CDR3 sequences, approximately 4.3% seen once. Material for sequencing was PBMCs. Every receptor here comes from a woman aged 55-75 years with multiple sclerosis. Each CDR3 is given with its conserved first and last residue. The order of the fields is V gene, CDR3 protein.

v_call: TRBV7-2
cdr3_aa: CASRFGGNTEAFF

v_call: TRBV20-1
cdr3_aa: CSARDEAAYGYTF

v_call: TRBV5-1
cdr3_aa: CASSSLQGSYGYTF

v_call: TRBV11-2
cdr3_aa: CASSLDPPYNEQFF

v_call: TRBV15
cdr3_aa: CATSRDDGTGGFQPQHF

v_call: TRBV20-1
cdr3_aa: CSAVLGTGGSYEQYF

v_call: TRBV7-2
cdr3_aa: CASSKTGGRQTQYF

v_call: TRBV16
cdr3_aa: CASSPSRSNTEAFF

v_call: TRBV20-1
cdr3_aa: CSAPREATGELFF

v_call: TRBV5-5
cdr3_aa: CASSFTGTEVYGYTF

v_call: TRBV5-1
cdr3_aa: CASSLPGQGTGELFF

v_call: TRBV3-1
cdr3_aa: CASSHSNPNQPQHF

v_call: TRBV12-3/TRBV12-4
cdr3_aa: CASSPTPSLRGTGELFF

v_call: TRBV6-1
cdr3_aa: CASSASQGGTSTGELFF

v_call: TRBV7-2
cdr3_aa: CASSRQGQLNTEAFF

v_call: TRBV12-3/TRBV12-4
cdr3_aa: CASSFRLASQETQYF

v_call: TRBV9
cdr3_aa: CASSGRLAGGGDTQYF

v_call: TRBV7-9
cdr3_aa: CASSPTSGEYNEQFF

v_call: TRBV12-3/TRBV12-4
cdr3_aa: CASSLHQRETGELFF

v_call: TRBV5-1
cdr3_aa: CASSRWTGYGYTF

v_call: TRBV6-6
cdr3_aa: CASTPQGVDGYTF

v_call: TRBV7-2
cdr3_aa: CASSLGNEQFF

v_call: TRBV7-2
cdr3_aa: CASNPTGLFNQPQHF

v_call: TRBV5-5
cdr3_aa: CASSPEGHEAFF

v_call: TRBV20-1
cdr3_aa: CSARTRTGGSGNTIYF

v_call: TRBV20-1
cdr3_aa: CSARKGQTQETQYF

v_call: TRBV7-9
cdr3_aa: CASSFGTGPYEQYF

v_call: TRBV4-2
cdr3_aa: CASSQDLTLSSGNTIYF

v_call: TRBV12-3/TRBV12-4
cdr3_aa: CASSLSGTGNYGYTF

v_call: TRBV6-4
cdr3_aa: CASSVGPSSYNEQFF

v_call: TRBV20-1
cdr3_aa: CSASLLAGGSRSDTQYF

v_call: TRBV6-5
cdr3_aa: CASSARQSNTEAFF

v_call: TRBV3-1
cdr3_aa: CASSHTSGVGDTQYF

v_call: TRBV5-1
cdr3_aa: CASSLRTGKNIQYF

v_call: TRBV5-1
cdr3_aa: CASSLGTGRVANPYNEQFF

v_call: TRBV5-1
cdr3_aa: CASRLGLGSYEQYF

v_call: TRBV4-2
cdr3_aa: CSSSHGSGGPSYEQYF

v_call: TRBV30
cdr3_aa: CAWRARGGLNTEAFF

v_call: TRBV27
cdr3_aa: CASSFQRDYGYTF

v_call: TRBV14
cdr3_aa: CASSQQGGENIQYF

v_call: TRBV7-9
cdr3_aa: CASSNDRAKNIQYF

v_call: TRBV5-1
cdr3_aa: CASSEYTGELFF

v_call: TRBV5-1
cdr3_aa: CASSLAGTSGGPGELFF

v_call: TRBV10-3
cdr3_aa: CAISESGGEAEQYF

v_call: TRBV5-1
cdr3_aa: CASSLEAAVNTEAFF

v_call: TRBV12-3/TRBV12-4
cdr3_aa: CASTPATDWYGYTF

v_call: TRBV3-1
cdr3_aa: CASSRGQYEQYF

v_call: TRBV5-1
cdr3_aa: CASSLKLDRGLGYTF

v_call: TRBV5-5
cdr3_aa: CASSLETGVSYEQYF

v_call: TRBV20-1
cdr3_aa: CSARPTGYSNQPQHF

v_call: TRBV3-1
cdr3_aa: CASSQYAGTLYGYTF

v_call: TRBV5-1
cdr3_aa: CASSMGQLNEQYF

v_call: TRBV4-2
cdr3_aa: CASKDRGDTGELFF

v_call: TRBV12-3/TRBV12-4
cdr3_aa: CASSLSIMPGQGAKGNQPQHF